Listed here are 10 T cell receptor beta chains from one sample, sequenced in a study of T cell responses to AZD1222 COVID-19 vaccine. The table came from immunoSEQ multiplex PCR; TCRdb's copy has only in-frame clones and leaves some out. Of more than 110,000 clones listed, 88% are singletons. The sequencing here drew on peripheral blood, taken 28 days after the second AZD1222 dose. These receptors originate from an adult who received the AZD1222 COVID-19 vaccine.

The V call is TRBV5-4, the J call TRBJ1-1, with 7 bases that match TRBD1. Germline lookup yields CDR1 SGHNT and CDR2 YYREEE (reference sequence). With 0 bases clipped from V and 0 bases from J, the junction kept 5 bases outside the gene matches. This CDR3 is 16 amino acids long. In nucleotides, the CDR3 is TGTGCCAGCAGCTTGGGGGGGACAGTAATGAACACTGAAGCTTTCTTT. This translates into CASSLGGTVMNTEAFF.

This rearrangement joins TRBV7-8 to TRBJ2-1; TRBD2 aligns across 7 bases. The V gene end was trimmed by 4 bases and the J gene end by 9 bases; junction bases not matched to a gene: 9. The CDR3 is 14 amino acids. CDR1 and CDR2 (germline): SGHVS, FQNEAQ. CDR3 sequence: CASSSGLVGGEQFF. The CDR3, as DNA: TGTGCCAGCAGCTCCGGACTAGTGGGGGGTGAGCAGTTCTTC. Full variable domain (rest looked up from reference TRBV7-8 and TRBJ2-1): GAGVSQSPRYKVAKRGQDVALRCDPISGHVSLFWYQQALGQGPEFLTYFQNEAQLDKSGLPSDRFFAERPEGSVSTLKIQRTQQEDSAVYLCASSSGLVGGEQFFGPGTRLTVL.

V usage is TRBV27 and J usage is TRBJ2-5; 7 bases are shared with TRBD1. The CDR3 totals 17 residues. V was clipped by 4 bases and J by 2 bases; unmatched bases: 13. Germline loops: CDR1 MNHEY, CDR2 SMNVEV (reference sequence). CDR3 nucleotides: TGTGCCAGCAGTTCGCCCTCGCGGCAGGGGGTTCAAGAGACCCAGTACTTC. It is translated as CASSSPSRQGVQETQYF.

This chain uses TRBV7-2 with TRBJ1-2; possibly TRBD1 for D (6 bases). The CDR3 covers 14 residues. Germline V CDR1 and CDR2: SGHTA, FQGNSA. V lost 1 base and J 7 bases, leaving 13 bases between the germline ends. CDR3 residues: CASSLVRTERGYTF. In DNA form, the CDR3 reads TGTGCCAGCAGCTTAGTACGGACAGAGCGTGGCTACACCTTC. Using reference TRBV7-2 and TRBJ1-2 for the parts outside the CDR3, the full variable domain is GAGVSQSPSNKVTEKGKDVELRCDPISGHTALYWYRQSLGQGLEFLIYFQGNSAPDKSGLPSDRFSAERTGGSVSTLTIQRTQQEDSAVYLCASSLVRTERGYTFGSGTRLTVV.

This clone has only one observation. The CDR3 DNA sequence: TGTGCCAGTAGTTTACCAGGGGGCGGGACCAAAAACATTCAGTACTTC. Protein: CASSLPGGGTKNIQYF. V and J are TRBV19 and TRBJ2-4; 8 positions match TRBD1. J lost 2 bases, V lost 5 bases, and 8 bases had no gene match. CDR1 LNHDA and CDR2 SQIVND come from the germline V gene (reference sequence). There are 16 residues in the CDR3.

The chain uses TRBV25-1 and TRBJ1-1; TRBD1 might be the D (5 bases). V lost 0 bases to trimming and J lost 5 bases, with 10 bases between them. This CDR3 is 14 amino acids long. CDR1 MGHDK and CDR2 SYGVNS come from the germline V gene. The CDR3 coding sequence is TGTGCCAGCAGTGAATACCCCGGACAAACTGAAGCTTTCTTT. Residues: CASSEYPGQTEAFF.

The chain uses TRBV7-2 and TRBJ1-5; 9 bases are a match to TRBD1. Germline values: CDR1 SGHTA, CDR2 FQGNSA. The CDR3 consists of 15 residues. The ends lost 5 bases at V and 1 base at J; junction bases unmatched: 3. CDR3 sequence reads: CASSTTGGSNQPQHF. For the CDR3, the DNA is TGTGCCAGCAGCACGACAGGGGGAAGCAATCAGCCCCAGCATTTT. The full variable domain, with the rest looked up from reference TRBV7-2 and TRBJ1-5, is GAGVSQSPSNKVTEKGKDVELRCDPISGHTALYWYRQSLGQGLEFLIYFQGNSAPDKSGLPSDRFSAERTGGSVSTLTIQRTQQEDSAVYLCASSTTGGSNQPQHFGDGTRLSIL.

The chain is built from TRBV7-3 and TRBJ2-3; weak D call: TRBD1 (7 bases). This CDR3 is built from 15 residues. Germline V gene data show CDR1 as SGHTA and CDR2 as FQGTGA. V lost 2 bases to trimming and J lost 4 bases, with 13 bases between them. This CDR3 is CASSLESGGSDTQYF. In DNA, the CDR3 is TGTGCCAGCAGCTTAGAGTCAGGGGGGTCAGATACGCAGTATTTT. Full variable domain (missing parts from reference TRBV7-3 and TRBJ2-3): GAGVSQTPSNKVTEKGKYVELRCDPISGHTALYWYRQSLGQGPEFLIYFQGTGAADDSGLPNDRFFAVRPEGSVSTLKIQRTERGDSAVYLCASSLESGGSDTQYFGPGTRLTVL.

The rearrangement joins TRBV28 to TRBJ1-6, with a possible D match to TRBD1 (6 bases). The CDR3 extends over 15 amino acids. CDR1 is MDHEN, CDR2 SYDVKM, per germline. Trimming removed 8 bases at V and 4 bases at J, with 15 bases between. The CDR3 nucleotides are TGTGCCAGCCGAATCTCGGGGACATATAATTCACCCCTCCACTTT. It encodes CASRISGTYNSPLHF.

This clone was seen a handful of times. The chain joins TRBV29-1 to TRBJ2-1; no clear D. In germline, CDR1 is SQVTM, CDR2 ANQGSEA. Trimming removed 7 bases at V and 6 bases at J, with 13 bases between. The CDR3 has 12 amino acids. The CDR3 coding sequence is TGCAGCGCTGCCCCCCAAAGCAATGAGCAGTTCTTC. It is translated as CSAAPQSNEQFF.